This paragraph covers one T cell receptor beta chain sequence. These data come from a study of blood T cells in healthy people across ages. The use of a sample-barcoded 5' primer and a J-beta primer mix characterized a second PCR of roughly 6 to 11 cycles. MiXCR was run by TCRdb on the 5' RACE reads, yielding one entry per CDR3 protein. The data show some 710,000 distinct CDR3 sequences, 22% seen once. The CDR3 runs to 15 residues. V was shortened by 3 bases and J by 3 bases, with 13 bases between the two germline ends. Germline V gene data show CDR1 as MNHEY and CDR2 as SVGEGT. The clonotype was recovered from a man in his 70s in good health. The V and J genes are TRBV6-2 or TRBV6-3 and TRBJ2-3; perhaps TRBD1 as D (6 bases). The specimen sequenced was blood. The CDR3 loop reads CASSYLDRSTDTQYF. The CDR3 DNA sequence: TGTGCCAGCAGTTATTTGGACAGATCAACAGATACGCAGTATTTT.